The rows below give T cell receptor beta chains drawn from one sample of a study of beta chain features in type 1 diabetes. Sequencing used immunoSEQ multiplex PCR; TCRdb keeps in-frame clones, though not all of them. The sample has roughly 160,000 clones; around 8.4% are singletons. The sequenced sample consisted of central memory CD4+ T cells from blood. These receptors all stem from a woman aged 18-29 years with type 1 diabetes. Both conserved end residues are part of each CDR3. D genes are given only for firm matches. Clone size is not always given. Where it is, it says once, few, many or a class for expanded clones.

clone size	V gene	J gene	D gene	CDR3 DNA	CDR3 protein
few	TRBV7-2	TRBJ1-2	TRBD1	TGTGCCAGCAGCTCTGGGACAGGGGGCGGAAACTATGGCTACACCTTC	CASSSGTGGGNYGYTF
few	TRBV6-6	TRBJ2-7	TRBD1	TGTGCCAGCAGTTCCCGACAGGGGTTTCCCTACGAGCAGTACTTC	CASSSRQGFPYEQYF
few	TRBV18	TRBJ1-2	NA	TGTGCCAGCTCACTCACGCCTACAGGATCTGCTAACTATGGCTACACCTTC	CASSLTPTGSANYGYTF
NA	TRBV2	TRBJ1-2	NA	TGTGCCAGCAGTGTCTCAGACCGGCGGGGCTACACCTTC	CASSVSDRRGYTF
few	TRBV7-9	TRBJ1-1	NA	TGTGCCAGCAGCTCGTTCCAGGAAAACACTGAAGCTTTCTTT	CASSSFQENTEAFF
NA	TRBV5-6	TRBJ1-5	NA	TGTGCCAGTTCCCGACAGGCCTTGGGGCAGCCCCAGCATTTT	CASSRQALGQPQHF
NA	TRBV2	TRBJ2-2	TRBD1	TGTGCCAGCAATCCCGGGCCTGGGACAGGAATGACCGGGGAGCTGTTTTTT	CASNPGPGTGMTGELFF
many	TRBV15	TRBJ1-4	NA	TGTGCCACCAGCAGAGATCCTCGGACTAATGAAAAACTGTTTTTT	CATSRDPRTNEKLFF
few	TRBV14	TRBJ1-2	NA	TGTGCCAGCAGCCAAGGGAGGGGTTATGGCTACACCTTC	CASSQGRGYGYTF
many	TRBV30	TRBJ2-7	NA	TGTGCCTGGAGAGGGGCCGGGACTCACTACGAGCAGTACTTC	CAWRGAGTHYEQYF
NA	TRBV27	TRBJ2-6	TRBD2	TGTGCCAGCAGTGGGGGGGGGAGGCTTGGGGCCAACGTCCTGACTTTC	CASSGGGRLGANVLTF
NA	TRBV4-1	TRBJ2-2	NA	TGCGCCAGCAGCCAAGATCGGAGGTCAGATTACGGCGGGGAGCTGTTTTTT	CASSQDRRSDYGGELFF
few	TRBV7-2	TRBJ2-5	NA	TGTGCCAGCAGCCCTAGACAGGCACAAGAGACCCAGTACTTC	CASSPRQAQETQYF
few	TRBV28	TRBJ2-7	NA	TGTGCCAGCAGTTTATCGCGCTACGAGCAGTACTTC	CASSLSRYEQYF
NA	TRBV7-2	TRBJ2-5	TRBD2	TGTGCCAGCACCCCGGGACTAGCGGAAGAGACCCAGTACTTC	CASTPGLAEETQYF
few	TRBV6-1	TRBJ1-1	NA	TGTGCCAGCAGGGCACCCGTGAACACTGAAGCTTTCTTT	CASRAPVNTEAFF
NA	TRBV2	TRBJ2-7	TRBD2	TGTGCCAGCAGTCTAGCGGGTCGACACGAGCAGTACTTC	CASSLAGRHEQYF
NA	TRBV3-2	TRBJ2-3	NA	TGCCTCACAGATACGCAGTATTTT	CLTDTQYF
NA	TRBV25-1	TRBJ2-2	TRBD2	TGTGCCAGCAGACTAGCGGGGCGGACCGGGGAGCTGTTTTTT	CASRLAGRTGELFF
NA	TRBV11-3	TRBJ2-1	TRBD2	TGTGCCAGCAGCCTCCGGACTAGCGGAACCAATGAGCAGTTCTTC	CASSLRTSGTNEQFF
few	TRBV4-3	TRBJ1-1	NA	TGCGCCAGCAGCCAAGATTTCCAGGGCAACACTGAAGCTTTCTTT	CASSQDFQGNTEAFF
NA	TRBV7-9	TRBJ2-1	TRBD2	TGTGCCAGCAGCCCGTGGACTAGCGAGGATGAGCAGTTCTTC	CASSPWTSEDEQFF
many	TRBV23-1	TRBJ1-1	NA	TGCGCCAGCAGTCAATCTACCAGGAACACTGAAGCTTTCTTT	CASSQSTRNTEAFF
NA	TRBV29-1	TRBJ2-1	TRBD2	TGCAGCGTTGATCCCTGGGGTAGCGGGAATGAGCAGTTCTTC	CSVDPWGSGNEQFF
few	TRBV27	TRBJ1-1	NA	TGTGCCAGCAGATTAGGGGGAGGTATCACTGAAGCTTTCTTT	CASRLGGGITEAFF
NA	TRBV5-6	TRBJ1-5	NA	TGTGCCAGCAGTTGGCAGGGGAATAGCAATCAGCCCCAGCATTTT	CASSWQGNSNQPQHF
NA	TRBV5-1	TRBJ2-1	TRBD1	TGCGCCAGCAGCCCCGGACAGGGCCGGTATGAGCAGTTCTTC	CASSPGQGRYEQFF
NA	TRBV13	TRBJ2-3	TRBD2	TGTGCCAGCAGCTCTCAGTCGGGGGGAATCACAGATACGCAGTATTTT	CASSSQSGGITDTQYF
few	TRBV6-5	TRBJ2-1	TRBD2	TGTGCCAGTAAGACTAGCGGGAACAATGAGCAGTTCTTC	CASKTSGNNEQFF
few	TRBV18	TRBJ2-5	NA	TGTGCCAGCTCACCACCGGCCAGGGCCGGAGAGACCCAGTACTTC	CASSPPARAGETQYF
NA	TRBV5-1	TRBJ2-3	TRBD2	TGCGCCAGCGGGATCGCGGGGGACACAGATACGCAGTATTTT	CASGIAGDTDTQYF
few	TRBV12-5	TRBJ2-5	TRBD2	TGTGCTAGTGTTCTGGGGCTAGCGGGGGTGGAGACCCAGTACTTC	CASVLGLAGVETQYF
few	TRBV11-2	TRBJ1-4	NA	TGTGCCAGCAGCAACCCAGTGGGGGGGCGCAAGGAAAAACTGTTTTTT	CASSNPVGGRKEKLFF
few	TRBV15	TRBJ2-2	NA	TGTGCCACCAGCAGAGTCGGGGACACCGGGGAGCTGTTTTTT	CATSRVGDTGELFF
few	TRBV9	TRBJ1-6	TRBD1	TGTGCCAGCAACCGACAGGGGAATTCACCCCTCCACTTT	CASNRQGNSPLHF
many	TRBV7-7	TRBJ2-3	NA	TGTGCTAGCAGCTTAGCATGCGGCGGGTCGGCTTTGCGGGGGCTTAGCACAGATACGCAGTATTTT	CASSLACGGSALRGLSTDTQYF
few	TRBV14	TRBJ2-5	NA	TGTGCCAGCAGCTGGCAGGTGCTAGAGACCCAGTACTTC	CASSWQVLETQYF
few	TRBV12-5	TRBJ2-2	NA	TGTGCTAGTGGTTCGGGACTGCCCCCGGGGGAGCTGTTTTTT	CASGSGLPPGELFF
few	TRBV27	TRBJ1-5	NA	TGTGCCAGCAGTGTACAGGGACGTCAGCCCCAGCATTTT	CASSVQGRQPQHF
NA	TRBV30	TRBJ1-2	NA	TGTGCCTGGAGCGCTGGCATCTATGGCTACACCTTC	CAWSAGIYGYTF
NA	TRBV30	TRBJ2-7	NA	TGTGCCTGGAGTTGGGGGACAATAGTTCTGTACTTC	CAWSWGTIVLYF
few	TRBV5-1	TRBJ1-5	NA	TGCGCCAGCAGCTTGGCCCCGGGTTCGAGTCAGCCCCAGCATTTT	CASSLAPGSSQPQHF
few	TRBV4-3	TRBJ2-1	TRBD2	TGCGCCAGCAGCCAAGAATTGTTACTAGCGGACTCCTACAATGAGCAGTTCTTC	CASSQELLLADSYNEQFF
NA	TRBV28	TRBJ2-1	TRBD2	TGTGCCAGCTTTATAGCGGGAGCCACCTACAATGAGCAGTTCTTC	CASFIAGATYNEQFF
few	TRBV29-1	TRBJ2-3	TRBD2	TGCAGCGCAGGCGGGGCTAGCGGAATCACAGATACGCAGTATTTT	CSAGGASGITDTQYF
NA	TRBV11-3	TRBJ2-6	NA	TGTGCCAGCAGCTCGGGAGAAGCTGGGGCCAACGTCCTGACTTTC	CASSSGEAGANVLTF
NA	TRBV4-3	TRBJ2-7	TRBD2	TGCGCCAGCAGCCAAGAGTTAGCGGGAACCAGCGAGCAGTACTTC	CASSQELAGTSEQYF
few	TRBV5-6	TRBJ2-3	TRBD2	TGTGCCAGCAGCTTGACTAGCGGTTATAACACAGATACGCAGTATTTT	CASSLTSGYNTDTQYF
few	TRBV4-1	TRBJ2-3	TRBD1	TGCGCCAGCAGCCTTGGGACAGGGAGCACAGATACGCAGTATTTT	CASSLGTGSTDTQYF
few	TRBV11-2	TRBJ2-3	TRBD2	TGTGCCAGCAGCCGAAGAGCTAGCGGGGGGTCAGGGACGCAGTATTTT	CASSRRASGGSGTQYF
NA	TRBV28	TRBJ2-7	NA	TGTGCCAGCCGCCCACCTACCACCTACGAGCAGTACTTC	CASRPPTTYEQYF
few	TRBV6-6	TRBJ2-4	NA	TGTGCCAGCAGGTCGGACGGCACAGGTACTCAGTACTTC	CASRSDGTGTQYF
few	TRBV5-4	TRBJ1-2	NA	TGTGCCAGCAGCTTGGGGCCTGCTAACTATGGCTACACCTTC	CASSLGPANYGYTF
NA	TRBV2	TRBJ1-2	TRBD1	TGTGCCAGCAGTGAAGGGACAGGGGGGGGATATGGCTACACCTTC	CASSEGTGGGYGYTF
NA	TRBV6-5	TRBJ2-2	NA	TGTGCCAGCAGTTACTCGTTAGCCCTGAACACCGGGGAGCTGTTTTTT	CASSYSLALNTGELFF
few	TRBV7-2	TRBJ2-1	TRBD1	TGTGCCAGCAGCTTACGCGGACAGGGTACCGCGCAGTTCTTC	CASSLRGQGTAQFF